This T cell receptor beta chain was captured by sequencing in a study of T cells expressing NK-cell markers (dated by TCRdb to 2020 to 2021). As for the study more broadly: In sorted CD3+CD56+NKG2C+, CD3+CD56+NKG2C- and CD3+CD56-NKG2C+ T-cell subsets from about 8 donors, TCR beta-chain repertoires were profiled. The eight sequenced donors were randomly selected healthy volunteers, three men and five women. Illumina HiSeq 2000/2500, MiSeq or NextSeq was used to sequence libraries as 2 x 150 bp reads. Seven of the eight sequenced donors were HCMV-seropositive and one was HCMV-seronegative. The study at large found these results: Whether the expanded NKG2C-expressing T cell clones were specific for HCMV antigens remained unclear. In 5 to 7 donors, the dominant CD3+CD56+NKG2C+ clonotypes were found to rank among the top 10 CD8+ clonotypes and to make up about 1.0-7.5% of CD8+ T cells. Those dominant clonotypes were again the most abundant among CD3+CD56-NKG2C+ cells in a few donors, at roughly 28.3-60.1%.

Measured from the cysteine to the phenylalanine, the CDR3 is 18 residues long. The DNA sequence is not available. The germline V gene provides CDR1 SGHRS and CDR2 YFSETQ. To determine HCMV serostatus, a commercial ELISA kit was used to detect HCMV-specific IgG in serum. Ficoll density gradient centrifugation was used to isolate peripheral blood mononuclear cells from blood. Notes on this clonotype: What this receptor recognizes is not known.

The sequencing machine was an Illumina HiSeq 2000. The TCR beta cDNA libraries were made using 5'RACE template switching, a step that added both a universal primer site and unique molecular identifiers. Priming for cDNA synthesis came from the TCR beta constant segment, and two successive PCR amplification steps followed. The original methods were these. MIGEC was used to demultiplex reads and group the reads by UMI, and MiTCR was used to assemble and quantify clonotypes. To remove erroneous sequences, TCR cDNA sequences were retained only when supported by two or more reads. The tcR package was used for downstream repertoire analysis, with clonotypes matched between fractions based on CDR3 nucleotide sequence plus V segment. Antigen specificity was annotated against VDJdb with VDJmatch, allowing one amino acid substitution in CDR3. Reprocessed by TCRdb, the reads give a single entry per CDR3 protein sequence, without DNA. What appears here as the V and J calls and clone size reflects TCRdb's work, not the paper's. This sample's table has entries for 150,000 or so distinct CDR3 sequences. The leading ten clones occupy 37% of the sample.

The TCR originated in a woman between 45 and 60 years old in good health. Donor details come from another sample of the same person, matched by shared clones. The V and J segments used are TRBV5-1 and TRBJ2-1; with no DNA, the TCRdb D assignment of TRBD2 cannot be verified. The sequencing sample was made of blood T cells: a sorted CD56 or NKG2C T cell subset, CD4+ or CD8+ T cells, or bulk PBMC T cells (not recorded which). For the CDR3, the sequence is CASSFGRLAGATLDEQFF.